A selection of T cell receptor beta chains follows, all from one sample in a study of tumor-infiltrating lymphocytes in primary liver carcinoma. TCRdb reprocessed the multiplex PCR reads with MiXCR, giving one entry per CDR3 protein. The sample consists of approximately 30,000 distinct CDR3 sequences, 75% to 85% of them appearing once. The specimen was liver tumor tissue from sampling region 5. These receptors originate from a man aged 40-49 years with primary liver carcinoma and hepatitis B virus infection. Each CDR3 is given with its conserved first and last residue. The order of the fields is CDR3 length, J gene, clone size, D gene, V gene, CDR3 DNA, CDR3 protein. A D gene is named only where the DNA matches it firmly. Some rows have no size entry. The others give once, few or many, or a class for an expanded clone.

14,TRBJ2-5,.,TRBD1,TRBV11-2,TGTGCCAGCAGCTCGGGACAGGGAAGGGAGACCTTGTACTTC,CASSSGQGRETLYF
13,TRBJ1-3,medium-sized,TRBD1,TRBV4-3,TGCGCCAGCAGCCAGGACAGGGGAAACACCATATATTTT,CASSQDRGNTIYF
16,TRBJ2-3,.,.,TRBV11-2,TGTGCCAGCAGCCGACGTCCCGTCAACCCCACAGATACGCAGTATTTT,CASSRRPVNPTDTQYF
16,TRBJ2-7,.,TRBD1,TRBV11-2,TGTGGCAGCAGCTTAGATCTGGGGACAGAAATGTACGAACAGTACTTC,CGSSLDLGTEMYEQYF
15,TRBJ2-2,.,.,TRBV6-1,TGTGCCAACAGTGATGGGTCTGGAGGCACCGGGGAGCTGTTTTTT,CANSDGSGGTGELFF
13,TRBJ2-3,many,.,TRBV14,TGTGCCAGCAGCCAAGATGTGGCAGATACGCAGTATTTT,CASSQDVADTQYF
14,TRBJ2-2,.,.,TRBV7-2,TGTGCCAGCAGCTCACTGAGTAGGACCGGGGAGCTGTTTTTT,CASSSLSRTGELFF
13,TRBJ2-7,.,.,TRBV4-2,TGTGCCAGCAGCCAAGGACAATGCTACGAGCAGTACTTT,CASSQGQCYEQYF
12,TRBJ1-2,many,.,TRBV5-4,TGTGCCAGCAGCTTGGACGGGGCGGGCTACACCTTC,CASSLDGAGYTF
14,TRBJ2-5,.,TRBD1,TRBV11-1,TGTGCCAGCTGTGGACAGGTGGAGATGGAGACCCAGCACTTC,CASCGQVEMETQHF
14,TRBJ2-5,.,.,TRBV11-2,TGTGCCAGCAGCCTAGGGAGATGGCAAGAGACCCAGTATTTC,CASSLGRWQETQYF
14,TRBJ2-7,few,.,TRBV28,TGTGCCAGTAGTCTCCTAGTGGGAGCCTACGAGCAGTACTTC,CASSLLVGAYEQYF
18,TRBJ2-7,.,TRBD1,TRBV12-3/TRBV12-4,TGTGCCAACAGTTCCCTGGTTACGCTATGGACAGGGGACTACGAACAGTACTTC,CANSSLVTLWTGDYEQYF
13,TRBJ2-5,.,.,TRBV12-3/TRBV12-4,TGCGCCGGCAGTTTAACGGTTCGGGGGACCCAGTACTTC,CAGSLTVRGTQYF
13,TRBJ2-7,.,.,TRBV10-1,TGCGTCAGCAGCGACGGGCAGGAGGCTCTACAGTACTTC,CVSSDGQEALQYF
16,TRBJ2-7,.,TRBD1,TRBV10-2,TGCACCAGCAGTGAGTCGGCCTCTCGGACAGGGGACGGGCAGTACTTC,CTSSESASRTGDGQYF
15,TRBJ1-3,.,.,TRBV12-3/TRBV12-4,TGTGCGAGCACTTCAGGTCCAACCTCTGGAAACACCATATATTTT,CASTSGPTSGNTIYF
13,TRBJ1-2,.,.,TRBV6-1,TGTGTCAGCAGTGAAAGTACGAGCTATGGCTACACCTTC,CVSSESTSYGYTF